The source of this T cell receptor (beta chain) is a study of blood T cell repertoires in COVID-19. Whole-study context: The samples span acute and convalescent COVID-19 from the United States, Italy and Spain. PBMCs, B-cell-depleted T cells, or T cells provided the cDNA or gDNA that made up the material.

In the source study's methods: Amplifying reference gene primers gave estimates of nucleated cell counts. TCRdb keeps only in-frame clones here, not all; method: immunoSEQ multiplex PCR. The V and J calls and clone size were taken over from that table, and D and trimming were inferred from the DNA. Counted here are some 230,000 clones, approximately 84% occurring once; the ten biggest clones make up roughly 2.6%. Input material: peripheral blood. The sequence was obtained from a man between 45 and 60 years old who had recovered from COVID-19.

The CDR3 region is CSVDVGGTEAFF. DNA for the CDR3: TGCAGCGTTGACGTGGGAGGGACTGAAGCTTTCTTT. The rearrangement links TRBV29-1 to TRBJ1-1; D is ambiguous. V dropped 3 bases and J dropped 5 bases, with 10 bases sitting between them. Germline V gives CDR1 SQVTM, CDR2 ANQGSEA. CDR3 size: 12 residues.